These 18 T cell receptor beta chains came from one sample sequenced in a study of cytomegalovirus exposure and HLA in healthy donors. Use of 60 Vbeta and 13 Jbeta primers characterized the PCR. Clones were read by immunoSEQ multiplex PCR, and TCRdb kept only the in-frame ones, dropping some. The data show 120,000 to 150,000 clones, around 79% seen once. Sequencing was performed on PBMCs. The receptors shown here come from a female donor in good health and CMV-seronegative.

The rearrangement uses TRBV29-1 and TRBJ1-1; weak D call: TRBD1 (6 bases). V was trimmed by 6 bases and J by 5 bases, leaving 22 bases between them. Germline-derived CDR1 and CDR2 are SQVTM and ANQGSEA. This CDR3 has 15 amino acids. CDR3 in DNA: TGCAGCGTGTCTGGCTCTAGGGGGAGAAGGACTGAAGCTTTCTTT. Protein product: CSVSGSRGRRTEAFF.

The chain is built from TRBV6-5 and TRBJ2-5; 8 bases are a match to TRBD1. CDR3 length: 14 amino acids. The germline CDR1 and CDR2 sequences are MNHEY and SVGAGI. The V and J ends lost 2 bases and 6 bases, in that order; junction bases with no gene match: 5. CDR3 sequence reads: CASSYKDREKTQYF. The DNA of the CDR3 is TGTGCCAGCAGTTACAAGGACAGGGAGAAGACCCAGTACTTC.

The chain joins TRBV19 to TRBJ1-2; the match to TRBD1 covers 8 bases. Germline-derived CDR1 and CDR2 are LNHDA and SQIVND (reference sequence). This CDR3 has 13 amino acids. Trimming cost V 7 bases and J 4 bases; bases outside gene matches: 5. For the CDR3, the DNA is TGTGCCAGTACCCCAGACAGGGGCTATGGCTACACCTTC. Translating it yields CASTPDRGYGYTF.

The sample holds a few counts of this clone. The chain combines TRBV10-3 with TRBJ1-5; D may be TRBD1 (5 bases). The CDR3 totals 13 residues. Germline CDR1 ENHRY, CDR2 SYGVKD. The V and J ends lost 8 bases and 1 base respectively, with 9 bases between them. The CDR3 reads CAIQGESNQPQHF. CDR3 bases: TGTGCCATCCAGGGCGAGAGCAATCAGCCCCAGCATTTT.

The chain joins TRBV6-5 to TRBJ2-1, with 11 bases fitting TRBD2. With V trimmed by 7 bases and J by 4 bases, 3 bases remained unmatched. This CDR3 contains 14 residues. Germline loops: CDR1 MNHEY, CDR2 SVGAGI. CDR3 sequence reads: CASTRLAGYNEQFF. The DNA for the CDR3 is TGTGCCAGCACCAGACTAGCGGGATACAATGAGCAGTTCTTC.

On this clone itself: The junction and the germline gene differ at one end; a read error may be behind it. DNA of the CDR3: TGTGCGAGTAGGGGACAGGGGACTTACGAGCAGTACTTC. This gives the protein CASRGQGTYEQYF. V usage is TRBV19 and J usage is TRBJ2-7, with TRBD1 matching 10 bases. There are 13 residues in the CDR3. The germline CDR1 and CDR2 sequences are LNHDA and SQIVND (reference sequence).

The chain combines TRBV7-9 with TRBJ1-3; 7 bases match TRBD1. The CDR3 has 16 residues. The germline gives CDR1 SEHNR, CDR2 FQNEAQ (reference sequence). The V gene end was trimmed by 5 bases and the J gene end by 3 bases; junction bases not matched to a gene: 10. The CDR3 bases are TGTGCCAGCAGCCGCGGGACAGTTACCAGTGGAAACACCATATATTTT. Translation gives CASSRGTVTSGNTIYF.

This clone was detected only a few times. The gene calls are TRBV7-2 and TRBJ2-5; D unresolved. The CDR3 loop spans 14 amino acids. Germline CDR1 SGHTA, CDR2 FQGNSA. Trimming took off 3 bases at V and 1 base at J, with 9 bases between the two ends. The CDR3 loop is CASSFSAGQETQYF. CDR3 coding DNA: TGTGCCAGCAGCTTTTCGGCAGGCCAAGAGACCCAGTACTTC.

This sequence joins TRBV5-1 and TRBJ2-7; 9 bases are a match to TRBD2. With 4 bases clipped from V and 7 bases from J, the junction kept 15 bases outside the gene matches. The CDR3 extends over 16 amino acids. The germline V gene encodes CDR1 SGHRS and CDR2 YFSETQ. The CDR3 sequence is CASSPSQRGVFWEQYF. The CDR3 nucleotides read TGCGCCAGCAGCCCCTCCCAGCGGGGGGTTTTTTGGGAGCAGTACTTC.

The chain joins TRBV13 to TRBJ2-3, with 8 positions matching TRBD2. The CDR3 runs 17 residues. Germline trimming cut 3 bases from V and 0 bases from J; bases unmatched to any gene: 8. Germline V gives CDR1 PRHDT, CDR2 FYEKMQ (reference sequence). The CDR3 spells CASSFRGGKLSTDTQYF. The CDR3, as DNA: TGTGCCAGCAGCTTCCGCGGGGGGAAGTTGAGCACAGATACGCAGTATTTT.

Here the CDR3 DNA reads TGTGCCACCAGCCGACGGGTCTCTGGGGCCAACGTCCTGACTTTC. Translation gives CATSRRVSGANVLTF. The rearrangement uses TRBV15 and TRBJ2-6; D is ambiguous. The CDR3 has 15 amino acids. Germline V gene data show CDR1 as LNHNV and CDR2 as YYDKDF (reference sequence). Trimming pared 5 bases from V and 0 bases from J, leaving 8 bases between.

This chain joins TRBV6-5 and TRBJ1-6; D is unresolved. The CDR3 totals 12 residues. V was trimmed by 6 bases and J by 14 bases, leaving 14 bases between them. CDR1 is MNHEY, CDR2 SVGAGI, per germline. The CDR3: CASSPGNSALHF. In DNA, the CDR3 is TGTGCCAGCAGCCCCGGGAATTCGGCCCTCCACTTT.

The V call is TRBV7-2, the J call TRBJ2-7; 8 nucleotides match TRBD1. The germline CDR1 and CDR2 sequences are SGHTA and FQGNSA. V shed 5 bases, J shed 3 bases, and the junction held 6 bases outside the gene matches. CDR3 length equals 14 residues. In DNA form, the CDR3 reads TGTGCCAGCAGCCCCCGGACAGGGATCTACGAGCAGTACTTC. This sequence encodes CASSPRTGIYEQYF.

Note on this clone: This sample includes further DNA sequences coding for the same CDR3. This chain uses TRBV5-1 with TRBJ1-5, with 7 nucleotides matching TRBD1. Germline V CDR1 and CDR2: SGHRS, YFSETQ. The junction had 4 bases not matched to a gene; V was cut back by 0 bases and J by 4 bases. This CDR3 is 15 amino acids long. CDR3 sequence reads: CASSLGQGPNQPQHF. CDR3 bases: TGCGCCAGCAGCTTGGGACAGGGCCCAAATCAGCCCCAGCATTTT.

The chain is built from TRBV7-2 and TRBJ2-7; TRBD1 matches at 10 bases. Germline V gives CDR1 SGHTA, CDR2 FQGNSA. The CDR3 runs to 14 residues. With 4 bases clipped from V and 6 bases from J, the junction kept 6 bases outside the gene matches. CDR3 amino acids: CASSSGTGEGEQYF. The DNA of the CDR3 is TGTGCCAGCAGCTCCGGGACAGGGGAGGGCGAGCAGTACTTC.

The J gene is TRBJ1-2, the V gene TRBV5-6; D call uncertain. This CDR3 is built from 13 residues. Germline V lookup: CDR1 SGHDT, CDR2 YYEEEE. The germline V and J ends were trimmed by 4 bases and 8 bases, with 15 bases remaining between them. CDR3 amino acids: CASSPGWTGGYTF. The CDR3 DNA reads TGTGCCAGCAGCCCCGGCTGGACGGGGGGCTACACCTTC.

The V call is TRBV28, the J call TRBJ2-1, with D possibly being TRBD2 (6 bases). The CDR3 extends over 17 amino acids. Germline CDR1 is MDHEN and CDR2 is SYDVKM. The ends were cut back, 5 bases at V and 1 base at J, with 18 bases in the middle. This chain's CDR3 is CASSPGGGGRSYNEQFF. CDR3 in DNA: TGTGCCAGCAGTCCTGGGGGTGGGGGGAGATCCTACAATGAGCAGTTCTTC.

This chain joins TRBV7-3 and TRBJ2-5, with D maybe TRBD2 (6 bases). The CDR3 sequence is 15 residues long. Trimming took off 2 bases at V and 2 bases at J, with 12 bases between the two ends. Germline loops: CDR1 SGHTA, CDR2 FQGTGA. CDR3 nucleotides: TGTGCCAGCAGCTTAGACGGGGGAACTCAAGAGACCCAGTACTTC. Translation: CASSLDGGTQETQYF.